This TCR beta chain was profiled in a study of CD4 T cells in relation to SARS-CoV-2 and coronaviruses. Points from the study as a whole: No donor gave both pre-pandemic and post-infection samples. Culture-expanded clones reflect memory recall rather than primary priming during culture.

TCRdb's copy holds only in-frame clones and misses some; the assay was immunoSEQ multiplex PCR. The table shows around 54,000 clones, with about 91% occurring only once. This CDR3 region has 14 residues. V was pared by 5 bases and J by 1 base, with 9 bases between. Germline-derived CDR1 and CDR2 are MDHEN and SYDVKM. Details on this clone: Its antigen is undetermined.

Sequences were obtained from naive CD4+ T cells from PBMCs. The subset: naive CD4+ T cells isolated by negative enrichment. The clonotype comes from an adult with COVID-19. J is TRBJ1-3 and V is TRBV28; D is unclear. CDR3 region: CASSPLGSGNTIYF. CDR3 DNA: TGTGCCAGCAGTCCCCTGGGGTCTGGAAACACCATATATTTT.